Shown below are 24 T cell receptor beta chains from a single sample sequenced in a study of T cells in Graves' hyperthyroidism and ophthalmopathy. Template material for amplifying TCR beta CDR3 regions consisted of RNA transcripts. First-round RT-PCR of the TCR CDR3 relied on the HTBI primer set. TCRdb ran MiXCR on the multiplex PCR reads and lists one entry per CDR3 protein. The sample yields around 600,000 distinct CDR3 sequences, nearly 45% seen once. The material sequenced was peripheral blood or thyroid tissue (not recorded which). These receptors came from an adult man with Graves' disease, either hyperthyroidism or ophthalmopathy (not recorded which).

This clonotype showed up just a few times. V is TRBV2 and J is TRBJ1-6; D not certain. The germline V gene has CDR1 SNHLY and CDR2 FYNNEI. The CDR3 has 15 residues. Trimming cost V 5 bases and J 4 bases, with 12 bases left between them. CDR3 sequence reads: CASSTPGGYNSPLHF. In nucleotides, the CDR3 is TGTGCCAGCAGTACCCCCGGCGGGTATAATTCACCCCTCCACTTT.

The chain uses TRBV10-3 and TRBJ1-1; TRBD1 agrees at 9 bases. V lost 6 bases, J lost 5 bases, and 7 bases stayed unmatched. CDR1 ENHRY and CDR2 SYGVKD come from the germline V gene. The CDR3 contains 14 residues. The CDR3 reads CAISDTGGGTEAFF. Written as DNA, the CDR3 is TGTGCCATCAGCGACACAGGGGGCGGGACTGAAGCTTTCTTT.

The rearrangement uses TRBV7-8 and TRBJ2-5; D gene unclear. Per the germline V gene, CDR1 is SGHVS and CDR2 is FQNEAQ. This CDR3 spans 13 amino acids. V was pared by 5 bases and J by 7 bases, with 14 bases between. The CDR3 DNA follows: TGTGCCAGCAGCCCCTCTAGGGCAAGGACCCAGTACTTC. Encoded protein: CASSPSRARTQYF. Variable domain in full (rest from reference TRBV7-8 and TRBJ2-5): GAGVSQSPRYKVAKRGQDVALRCDPISGHVSLFWYQQALGQGPEFLTYFQNEAQLDKSGLPSDRFFAERPEGSVSTLKIQRTQQEDSAVYLCASSPSRARTQYFGPGTRLLVL.

The CDR3 loop reads CATRGILGLNSPLHF. Here the CDR3 DNA reads TGTGCCACCAGGGGGATACTTGGGCTTAATTCACCCCTCCACTTT. The rearrangement joins TRBV6-6 to TRBJ1-6; TRBD1 matches 7 bases. Looked up from germline, CDR1 is MNHNY and CDR2 is SVGAGI (reference sequence). The CDR3 covers 15 residues. The J segment lost 6 bases and the V segment lost 10 bases, leaving 12 bases of the junction unmatched.

The chain is built from TRBV7-9 and TRBJ1-5; 8 bases are a match to TRBD1. The length of the CDR3 is 14 residues. V was pared by 6 bases and J by 3 bases, with 4 bases of the junction left unmatched. From germline, CDR1 is SEHNR and CDR2 FQNEAQ (reference sequence). In DNA, the CDR3 is TGTGCCAGCAGTCCGGGACAGGTCAATCAGCCCCAGCATTTT. It specifies CASSPGQVNQPQHF.

The V and J genes are TRBV7-9 and TRBJ1-6; D ambiguous. In germline, CDR1 is SEHNR, CDR2 FQNEAQ (reference sequence). Deletions cut 1 base from V and 14 bases from J, with 6 bases between. This CDR3 region has 11 residues. CDR3 amino acids: CASSLVGALHF. CDR3 sequence (DNA): TGTGCCAGCAGCTTAGTGGGTGCCCTCCACTTT.

This clonotype has more than one count but fewer than ten. This chain joins TRBV9 and TRBJ2-5, with 9 nucleotides matching TRBD1. Germline loops: CDR1 SGDLS, CDR2 YYNGEE. The ends lost 4 bases at V and 4 bases at J; junction bases unmatched: 14. This CDR3 contains 17 residues. CDR3 sequence reads: CASSSSGTGTQVETQYF. CDR3 coding DNA: TGTGCCAGCAGCTCTTCCGGGACAGGGACTCAAGTAGAGACCCAGTACTTC.

Note on this clonotype: With a much larger clone just one base away, this may be a read error. The chain recombines TRBV2 with TRBJ2-2; D ambiguous. The germline V gene encodes CDR1 SNHLY and CDR2 FYNNEI. V gave up 9 bases and J gave up 0 bases, with 8 bases separating them. This CDR3 comprises 13 residues. CDR3 in amino acids: CASFRANTGELFF. The CDR3 DNA reads as TGTGCCAGTTTTCGGGCGAACACCGGGGAGCTGTTTTTT.

Turning to this clonotype: This may stem from a read error, because a much larger clone lies one nucleotide away. The chain links TRBV12-3 or TRBV12-4 to TRBJ1-1; 7 bases match TRBD1. CDR3 length equals 14 residues. V lost 6 bases and J lost 0; bases outside the gene matches: 4. For the CDR3, the DNA is TGTGCCAGCAGCCGCGGGACAGTGAACACTGAAGCTTTCTTT. It encodes CASSRGTVNTEAFF.

The CDR3 protein is CAIRREHGVFSEKLFF. Here the CDR3 DNA reads TGTGCCATCAGGAGGGAACATGGGGTCTTTAGTGAAAAACTGTTTTTT. The gene calls are TRBV10-3 and TRBJ1-4; D unclear. The CDR3 spans 16 residues. Trimming removed 6 bases at V and 7 bases at J, with 21 bases between. Per germline, CDR1 ENHRY and CDR2 SYGVKD.

This clonotype is a singleton in its sample. This may be a read error: a much more frequent sequence differs by one nucleotide. The CDR3 DNA sequence: TGTGCCAGCAGCTTACCCTGGATAGGGTTATATGGCTACACCTTC. Amino acids: CASSLPWIGLYGYTF. The chain combines TRBV7-2 with TRBJ1-2; D gene unclear. The CDR3 contains 15 residues. With 2 bases removed from V and 5 bases from J, the gap between germline ends came to 15 bases. The germline V gene has CDR1 SGHTA and CDR2 FQGNSA.

This clonotype was counted many times. The chain combines TRBV20-1 with TRBJ1-1; D possibly corresponds to TRBD1 (6 bases). In germline, CDR1 is DFQATT, CDR2 SNEGSKA (reference sequence). The CDR3 consists of 13 residues. Trimming removed 4 bases from V and 4 bases from J, with 13 bases in between. CDR3 region: CSATTGSVTEAFF. The CDR3 DNA follows: TGCAGTGCTACCACAGGGTCAGTCACTGAAGCTTTCTTT.

The rearrangement links TRBV5-4 to TRBJ1-1, with a possible D match to TRBD1 (5 bases). CDR3 length: 15 residues. V gave up 6 bases and J gave up 1 base, with 16 bases separating them. Germline-derived CDR1 and CDR2 are SGHNT and YYREEE (reference sequence). This CDR3 is CASTTRWGENTEAFF. The CDR3, as DNA: TGTGCCAGCACCACCCGGTGGGGGGAGAACACTGAAGCTTTCTTT.

The J gene is TRBJ1-2, the V gene TRBV7-9; tentative D call: TRBD1 (5 bases). There are 12 residues in the CDR3. The V end was cut by 4 bases, the J end by 7 bases, with 10 bases between. The germline gives CDR1 SEHNR, CDR2 FQNEAQ (reference sequence). CDR3 loop: CASSSGSSGYTF. For the CDR3, the DNA is TGTGCCAGCAGCTCAGGGTCGAGTGGCTACACCTTC.

In its sample, this clonotype was seen many times. The chain has TRBV9 and TRBJ1-1; no firm D call. This CDR3 contains 13 residues. V was shortened by 1 base and J by 4 bases, with 8 bases between the two germline ends. Germline CDR1 reads SGDLS; CDR2 reads YYNGEE. CDR3: CASSVLTGTEAFF. The CDR3 coding sequence is TGTGCCAGCAGCGTACTCACGGGCACTGAAGCTTTCTTT.

The gene calls are TRBV11-2 and TRBJ1-1; D gene unclear. This CDR3 region has 14 residues. Germline CDR1 and CDR2: SGHAT and FQNNGV. The V and J ends lost 2 bases and 1 base respectively, with 8 bases between them. The CDR3 DNA reads as TGTGCCAGCAGCTTACTGAAATCGAACACTGAAGCTTTCTTT. Residues: CASSLLKSNTEAFF.

As for this clonotype: The junction shows a germline mismatch at one end, possibly a read error. The CDR3 DNA sequence: TGCAGTGCTACTGATGGACAGGGGGAGCTGCTTTTT. This sequence encodes CSATDGQGELLF. This chain joins TRBV20-1 and TRBJ2-2; 10 bases fit TRBD1. CDR1 is DFQATT and CDR2 is SNEGSKA in the germline V gene (reference sequence). CDR3 length equals 12 residues.

To note about this clonotype: An end of the junction does not agree with germline; a read error may underlie this. The chain joins TRBV5-1 to TRBJ1-4, with 7 bases identical to TRBD1. Germline-derived CDR1 and CDR2 are SGHRS and YFSETQ. CDR3 length equals 17 residues. The CDR3 loop reads CASSSPGQTSTNEKLFF. In DNA form, the CDR3 reads TGTGCCAGCTCATCGCCGGGACAGACCTCAACTAATGAAAAACTGTTTTTT. The whole variable domain, filled in from reference TRBV5-1 and TRBJ1-4, reads KAGVTQTPRYLIKTRGQQVTLSCSPISGHRSVSWYQQTPGQGLQFLFEYFSETQRNKGNFPGRFSGRQFSNSRSEMNVSTLELGDSALYLCASSSPGQTSTNEKLFFGSGTQLSVL.

This clonotype was counted ten times or more. V gene TRBV11-2 combines with J gene TRBJ1-6; the match to TRBD1 covers 7 bases. Unmatched junction bases numbered 4, after V lost 5 bases and J lost 6 bases. This CDR3 contains 14 residues. Germline V gives CDR1 SGHAT, CDR2 FQNNGV. The CDR3 loop reads CASSMDRLNSPLHF. Here the CDR3 DNA reads TGTGCCAGCAGCATGGACAGGCTTAATTCACCCCTCCACTTT.

The CDR3 here is CSAFGLAGQETQYF. CDR3 sequence (DNA): TGCAGTGCTTTTGGACTAGCGGGTCAAGAGACCCAGTACTTC. The J gene is TRBJ2-5, the V gene TRBV20-1; the match to TRBD2 covers 11 bases. Germline values: CDR1 DFQATT, CDR2 SNEGSKA (reference sequence). The length of the CDR3 is 14 residues. The V gene end was trimmed by 5 bases and the J gene end by 2 bases; junction bases not matched to a gene: 4.

This clonotype was counted ten times or more. The rearrangement joins TRBV2 to TRBJ1-6; D may be TRBD1 (6 bases). Germline CDR1 SNHLY, CDR2 FYNNEI. The CDR3 has 15 amino acids. Trimming shortened V by 6 bases and J by 5 bases, and 14 bases separated the two germline ends. The CDR3: CASRNRAADNSPLHF. Here the CDR3 DNA reads TGTGCCAGCAGGAACAGGGCTGCTGATAATTCACCCCTCCACTTT.

This clonotype turned up a few times. CDR3 bases: TGTGCCAGCAGCTTAACCACAGGCGGAACTGAAGCTTTCTTT. Protein product: CASSLTTGGTEAFF. V usage is TRBV7-2 and J usage is TRBJ1-1; D might be TRBD1 (5 bases). The germline V and J ends were trimmed by 2 bases and 5 bases, with 12 bases remaining between them. CDR1 is SGHTA, CDR2 FQGNSA, per germline. The CDR3 has 14 amino acids. The entire variable domain, with the rest obtained from reference TRBV7-2 and TRBJ1-1, is as follows: GAGVSQSPSNKVTEKGKDVELRCDPISGHTALYWYRQSLGQGLEFLIYFQGNSAPDKSGLPSDRFSAERTGGSVSTLTIQRTQQEDSAVYLCASSLTTGGTEAFFGQGTRLTVV.

The CDR3 bases are TGTGCCAGCAGGGGCGACTACCACGAGCAGTACTTC. This translates into CASRGDYHEQYF. The rearrangement uses TRBV11-1 and TRBJ2-7; the D gene is possibly TRBD2 (5 bases). The V end lost 6 bases, the J end lost 5 bases, and 11 bases lay between the germline ends. CDR3 length: 12 residues. Germline V lookup: CDR1 SGHAT, CDR2 FQDESV (reference sequence).

V and J are TRBV20-1 and TRBJ2-7; D not certain. The CDR3 sequence is 13 residues long. The germline CDR1 and CDR2 sequences are DFQATT and SNEGSKA (reference sequence). V was cut by 4 bases and J by 0 bases, with 10 bases left in between. CDR3: CSANSHSSYEQYF. The CDR3 region has the DNA TGCAGTGCTAACTCACACAGCTCCTACGAGCAGTACTTC.